The clone carrying this T cell receptor beta chain was picked up a small number of times. Antigen: not known. This sample is part of a study of CD8 T cells in ankylosing spondylitis. Study findings and constraints: Earlier work had already found some motif variants in reactive arthritis synovial fluid and blood. Significant enrichment of disease-linked clones was reported in matched ankylosing spondylitis synovial fluid.

Quantitative 5'-RACE with molecular barcodes produced the TCR beta libraries. Each CDR3 protein gets one entry after TCRdb re-called the 5' RACE reads with MiXCR. This table has 150,000 to 200,000 distinct CDR3 sequences, 15% to 20% appearing once. Germline CDR1 is MNHEY and CDR2 is SMNVEV (reference sequence). Trimming took 5 bases from V and 1 from J; bases not matched to a gene: 12. CDR3 length equals 17 residues. This sequence joins TRBV27 and TRBJ2-3; 7 bases agree with TRBD1. The receptor was derived from a male donor between 10 and 30 years old with ankylosing spondylitis or in good health (not recorded which). The sequencing input was blood, either unsorted or a sorted T cell fraction (not recorded which). This chain's CDR3 is CASSLPRQGTGTDTQYF. In nucleotides, the CDR3 is TGTGCCAGCAGTCTTCCTCGACAGGGAACGGGCACAGATACGCAGTATTTT.